These 18 T cell receptor beta chains were sequenced from one sample in a study of T cells expressing NK-cell markers. One entry per CDR3 protein, without DNA, is what TCRdb gives after re-calling the 5' RACE reads. Recorded for this sample: 400,000 to 450,000 distinct CDR3 sequences. Source material: blood T cells: a sorted CD56 or NKG2C T cell subset, CD4+ or CD8+ T cells, or bulk PBMC T cells (not recorded which). These receptors all stem from a woman between 18 and 70 years old in good health.

The rearrangement joins TRBV4-2 to TRBJ1-1; with no DNA, the TCRdb D assignment of TRBD1 cannot be verified. The length of the CDR3 is 11 residues. The V gene's germline CDR1 is LGHNA and CDR2 YNFKEQ. The CDR3 protein is CASGLGREAFF.

The J gene is TRBJ1-1, the V gene TRBV4-3; TCRdb reports TRBD1, a call that lacks DNA to check it against. Germline values: CDR1 LGHNA, CDR2 YSLEER. CDR3 length: 16 residues. Here the CDR3 reads CASSQDPSAGGGEAFF.

V and J are TRBV4-3 and TRBJ2-5; with no DNA, the TCRdb D assignment of TRBD2 cannot be verified. The CDR3 has 17 residues. Looked up from germline, CDR1 is LGHNA and CDR2 is YSLEER. The chain's CDR3 is CASSQASSGSPPETQYF.

The chain recombines TRBV7-2 with TRBJ2-1; TCRdb proposes TRBD1, but this gene call is untestable without DNA. From germline, CDR1 is SGHTA and CDR2 FQGNSA. CDR3 size: 14 residues. CDR3: CASTGTEIYNEQFF.

The chain recombines TRBV5-1 with TRBJ2-7; with no DNA, the TCRdb D assignment of TRBD1 cannot be verified. Germline CDR1 SGHRS, CDR2 YFSETQ. There are 15 residues in the CDR3. The CDR3 spells CASSTRQTGIYEQYF. The entire variable domain, with the rest obtained from reference TRBV5-1 and TRBJ2-7, is as follows: KAGVTQTPRYLIKTRGQQVTLSCSPISGHRSVSWYQQTPGQGLQFLFEYFSETQRNKGNFPGRFSGRQFSNSRSEMNVSTLELGDSALYLCASSTRQTGIYEQYFGPGTRLTVT.

The J gene is TRBJ2-3, the V gene TRBV18. CDR3 length equals 14 residues. Germline CDR1 reads KGHSH; CDR2 reads LQKENI. CDR3 sequence: CASSPFLTGDTQYF.

CDR3 in amino acids: CAISEGALDYGYTF. J is TRBJ1-2 and V is TRBV10-3; no DNA is available, so the TRBD1 call from TCRdb remains unchecked. The length of the CDR3 is 14 residues. Germline V lookup: CDR1 ENHRY, CDR2 SYGVKD.

The CDR3 is CASSSILGGDEQYF. The chain is built from TRBV7-9 and TRBJ2-7; TCRdb's D call, TRBD2, is unchecked because there is no DNA. The CDR3 has 14 residues. CDR1 and CDR2 from the germline V gene are SEHNR and FQNEAQ (reference sequence).

V is TRBV5-1 and J is TRBJ1-4; TCRdb proposes TRBD1, but this gene call is untestable without DNA. The germline CDR1 and CDR2 sequences are SGHRS and YFSETQ. The length of the CDR3 is 15 residues. The CDR3 here is CASSPTGQEVEKLFF. The entire variable domain, with the rest obtained from reference TRBV5-1 and TRBJ1-4, is as follows: KAGVTQTPRYLIKTRGQQVTLSCSPISGHRSVSWYQQTPGQGLQFLFEYFSETQRNKGNFPGRFSGRQFSNSRSEMNVSTLELGDSALYLCASSPTGQEVEKLFFGSGTQLSVL.

The chain uses TRBV6-2 or TRBV6-3 and TRBJ2-7; there is no DNA to check the TCRdb D call of TRBD1. The CDR3 runs 16 residues. In germline, CDR1 is MNHEY, CDR2 SVGEGT. Here the CDR3 reads CASSNQRTGPTYEQYF.

The chain uses TRBV19 and TRBJ1-5; TCRdb's D gene call, TRBD1, goes unchecked for lack of DNA. This CDR3 region has 13 residues. CDR1 is LNHDA, CDR2 SQIVND, per germline (reference sequence). The CDR3 spells CASSPGTHQPQHF.

This sequence joins TRBV10-2 and TRBJ1-4; as DNA is missing, the TRBD1 call by TCRdb cannot be tested. CDR3 length: 15 amino acids. Germline values: CDR1 WSHSY, CDR2 SAAADI. CDR3 sequence reads: CASSTGGVSNEKLFF.

V is TRBV27 and J is TRBJ1-2; TCRdb's D gene call, TRBD1, goes unchecked for lack of DNA. Germline assignment: CDR1 MNHEY and CDR2 SMNVEV (reference sequence). There are 16 residues in the CDR3. The CDR3 sequence: CASSLFGGRPNYGYTF.

The gene calls are TRBV7-3 and TRBJ2-3; TCRdb's assignment of TRBD1 cannot be checked, as there is no DNA. The CDR3 covers 14 residues. In germline, CDR1 is SGHTA, CDR2 FQGTGA. The CDR3 protein is CASSLGPQGDTQYF.

The chain combines TRBV12-3 or TRBV12-4 with TRBJ2-3; lacking DNA, the TRBD2 call made by TCRdb goes unchecked. The CDR3 has 14 amino acids. CDR3 sequence: CASSRGTNQDTQYF.

The chain joins TRBV14 to TRBJ2-1; TCRdb indicates TRBD1, and absent DNA this call remains unverified. CDR1 and CDR2 from the germline V gene are SGHDN and FVKESK. CDR3 size: 16 residues. CDR3 amino acids: CASSQSGQTYSNEQFF.

The chain employs TRBV6-2 or TRBV6-3 and TRBJ2-3; TCRdb calls TRBD1, which cannot be checked without DNA. The CDR3 totals 18 residues. CDR1 MNHEY and CDR2 SVGEGT come from the germline V gene. This CDR3 is CASSFRVGRGPSTDTQYF.

The gene calls are TRBV10-1 and TRBJ2-3; without DNA, the TCRdb call of TRBD1 cannot be checked. Germline V gives CDR1 WNHNN, CDR2 SYGVQD (reference sequence). The CDR3 loop spans 13 amino acids. The CDR3 is CASRPTGADTQYF.